This T cell receptor (beta chain) was found in a study of T cells after yellow fever vaccination. Study-level findings and limits: The secondary response showed a weaker magnitude and a faster peak, day 5 versus 15.

This CDR3 is 11 amino acids long. The V gene lost 5 bases and the J gene lost 8 bases, with 9 bases spanning the gap. CDR1 is SGHTA and CDR2 is FQGNSA in the germline V gene. TCRdb reprocessed the 5' RACE reads via MiXCR and lists one record per CDR3 protein. The top ten clones hold approximately 25% of a sample with about 340,000 distinct CDR3 sequences, under 5% of them seen once. This clonotype was seen a handful of times. The antigen is not known. The starting material was PBMCs, obtained 5 days after the yellow fever booster vaccination. This TCR was sampled from a man between 18 and 35 years old who received the YFV17D yellow fever vaccine. The rearrangement joins TRBV7-2 to TRBJ1-1; D gene ambiguous. CDR3: CASSRMLEAFF. The CDR3 DNA sequence: TGTGCCAGCAGCAGGATGCTGGAAGCTTTCTTT.